This TCR beta chain stems from a study of T cells in Graves' hyperthyroidism and ophthalmopathy. Regarding the study as a whole: Before onset, ophthalmopathy was predicted by the model a median about six months earlier.

The CDR3 sequence is 14 residues long. CDR1 is SEHNR and CDR2 is FQNEAQ in the germline V gene (reference sequence). Trimming took off 5 bases at V and 5 bases at J, with 16 bases between the two ends. This clonotype was observed at least ten times. The antigen remains unidentified. TCR beta CDR3 regions were amplified from RNA. The TCR CDR3 was amplified in a first-round RT-PCR using the HTBI primer set. TCRdb re-called the multiplex PCR reads through MiXCR, storing one row per CDR3 protein. The repertoire holds more than 500,000 distinct CDR3 sequences, with roughly 14% as singletons. Lactation, pregnancy, other autoimmune disease or uncontrolled infection led to exclusion of patients. Orbital computed tomography and thyroid ultrasound, together with serum TRAb and thyroxine and clinical symptoms, were used for diagnoses. Each 10 ml fresh peripheral blood draw supplied the PBMCs.

The chain combines TRBV7-9 with TRBJ2-7, with unresolved D. This clonotype originated in a woman aged 40 to 55 with Graves' ophthalmopathy. The sample was blood. The DNA of the CDR3 is TGTGCCAGCAGCCGAATGGACCGAGGTGACGAGCAGTACTTC. As protein: CASSRMDRGDEQYF.